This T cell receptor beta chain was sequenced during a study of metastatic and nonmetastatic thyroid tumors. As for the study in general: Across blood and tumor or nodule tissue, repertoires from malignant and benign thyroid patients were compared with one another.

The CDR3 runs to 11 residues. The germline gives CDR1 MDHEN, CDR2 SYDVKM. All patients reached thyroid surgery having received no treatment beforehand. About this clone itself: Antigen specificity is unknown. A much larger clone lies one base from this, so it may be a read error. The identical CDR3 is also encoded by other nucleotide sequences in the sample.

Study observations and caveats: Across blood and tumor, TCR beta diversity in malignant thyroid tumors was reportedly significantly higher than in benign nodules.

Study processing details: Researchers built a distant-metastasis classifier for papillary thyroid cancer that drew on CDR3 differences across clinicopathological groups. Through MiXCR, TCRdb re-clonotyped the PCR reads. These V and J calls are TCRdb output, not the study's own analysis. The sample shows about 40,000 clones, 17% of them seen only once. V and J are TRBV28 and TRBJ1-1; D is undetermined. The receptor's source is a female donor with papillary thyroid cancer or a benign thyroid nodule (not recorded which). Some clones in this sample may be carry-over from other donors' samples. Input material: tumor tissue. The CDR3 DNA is TGTGCCAGCAGTTTTTCCACTGAAGCTCTCTTT. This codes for CASSFSTEALF. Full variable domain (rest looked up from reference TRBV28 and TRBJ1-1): DVKVTQSSRYLVKRTGEKVFLECVQDMDHENMFWYRQDPGLGLRLIYFSYDVKMKEKGDIPEGYSVSREKKERFSLILESASTNQTSMYLCASSFSTEALFGQGTRLTVV.